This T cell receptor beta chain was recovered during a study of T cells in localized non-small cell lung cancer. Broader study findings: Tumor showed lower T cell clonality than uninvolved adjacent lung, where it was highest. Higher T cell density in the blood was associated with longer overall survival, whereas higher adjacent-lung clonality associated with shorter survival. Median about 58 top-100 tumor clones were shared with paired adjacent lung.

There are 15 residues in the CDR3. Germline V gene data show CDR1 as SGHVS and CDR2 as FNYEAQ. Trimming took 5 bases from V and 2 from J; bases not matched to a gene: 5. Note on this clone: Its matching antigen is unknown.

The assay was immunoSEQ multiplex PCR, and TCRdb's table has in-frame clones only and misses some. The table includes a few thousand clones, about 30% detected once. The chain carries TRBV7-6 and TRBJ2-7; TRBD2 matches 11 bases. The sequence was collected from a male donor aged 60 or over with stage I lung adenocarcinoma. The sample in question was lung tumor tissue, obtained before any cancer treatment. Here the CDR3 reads CASSLLAGGAYEQYF. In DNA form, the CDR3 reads TGTGCCAGCAGCCTCCTAGCGGGGGGAGCCTACGAGCAGTACTTC.